Shown below are 13 T cell receptor beta chains from a single sample sequenced in a study of CD8+ T cells in alopecia areata. After isolation, RNA underwent reverse transcription to generate cDNA as the sequencing template. TCRdb keeps only in-frame clones here, not all; method: immunoSEQ multiplex PCR. Among around 250,000 clones listed, 67% were seen once. Sequencing used CD4+ T cells sorted from blood, obtained at week 0. Source of these receptors: a human donor with alopecia areata.

This rearrangement joins TRBV27 to TRBJ2-1; the match to TRBD2 covers 9 bases. The CDR3 has 15 residues. The germline CDR1 and CDR2 sequences are MNHEY and SMNVEV (reference sequence). Trimming removed 6 bases from V and 6 bases from J; junction bases left unmatched: 9. CDR3 sequence: CASSPVAGAINEQFF. Written as DNA, the CDR3 is TGTGCCAGCAGCCCTGTAGCGGGGGCGATCAATGAGCAGTTCTTC.

V and J are TRBV29-1 and TRBJ2-5, with D possibly being TRBD2 (5 bases). Germline V lookup: CDR1 SQVTM, CDR2 ANQGSEA. This CDR3 has 11 amino acids. V was shortened by 8 bases and J by 4 bases, with 11 bases between the two germline ends. The CDR3 bases are TGCAGCCTTGCCCGGGGAGAGACCCAGTACTTC. Translated: CSLARGETQYF.

This chain links TRBV29-1 with TRBJ2-1; D may correspond to TRBD1 or TRBD2 (7 bases each). The ends were cut back, 0 bases at V and 2 bases at J, with 17 bases in the middle. This CDR3 is 17 amino acids long. In germline, CDR1 is SQVTM, CDR2 ANQGSEA. The CDR3 region has the DNA TGCAGCGTTGAAGAACGGGGGGACAGCGAGGCCTACAATGAGCAGTTCTTC. Its protein is CSVEERGDSEAYNEQFF.

This rearrangement joins TRBV29-1 to TRBJ1-1; D is unclear. This CDR3 comprises 14 residues. V lost 4 bases and J 3 bases, leaving 15 bases between the germline ends. Germline V gene data show CDR1 as SQVTM and CDR2 as ANQGSEA. DNA for the CDR3: TGCAGCGTTGTTCGTCTTTGGTGGGACACTGAAGCTTTCTTT. Amino acid sequence: CSVVRLWWDTEAFF.

The chain uses TRBV29-1 and TRBJ2-7; D gene unclear. Trimming left V 4 bases short and J 2 bases short, with 9 bases between. Germline values: CDR1 SQVTM, CDR2 ANQGSEA. The CDR3 spans 12 residues. The CDR3, as DNA: TGCAGCGTTGTGAACCGAGCCTACGAGCAGTACTTC. Translated, it gives CSVVNRAYEQYF.

This chain links TRBV6-1 with TRBJ2-7; D not resolved. CDR3 length: 14 amino acids. V was cut by 1 base and J by 6 bases, with 13 bases left in between. CDR1 and CDR2 (germline): MNHNS, SASEGT. The CDR3 DNA reads as TGTGCCAGCAGTGAAGTTCTTCGCGGCTCCGAGCAGTACTTC. Translation gives CASSEVLRGSEQYF.

The chain recombines TRBV2 with TRBJ2-7; unclear D gene. The V gene's germline CDR1 is SNHLY and CDR2 FYNNEI. The CDR3 sequence is 13 residues long. V was trimmed by 6 bases and J by 4 bases, leaving 13 bases between them. The CDR3 DNA reads as TGTGCCAGCAGCCCGGATAGGGTATACGAGCAGTACTTC. Its translation is CASSPDRVYEQYF.

The chain uses TRBV5-4 and TRBJ1-4; the D gene is possibly TRBD1 (5 bases). CDR3 length: 15 residues. Trimming removed 3 bases at V and 6 bases at J, with 15 bases between. CDR1 is SGHNT and CDR2 is YYREEE in the germline V gene (reference sequence). Here the CDR3 DNA reads TGTGCCAGCAGCTCCAGTCTTTTAGGGGATGAAAAACTGTTTTTT. It specifies CASSSSLLGDEKLFF.

This chain connects TRBV10-1 to TRBJ2-3; D perhaps matches TRBD2 (6 bases). Trimming stripped 1 base from V and 0 bases from J, with 8 bases between. CDR1 WNHNN and CDR2 SYGVQD come from the germline V gene (reference sequence). The CDR3 spans 15 residues. The CDR3, as DNA: TGCGCCAGCAGTGAGTTGCGGGGTAGCACAGATACGCAGTATTTT. This sequence encodes CASSELRGSTDTQYF.

V gene TRBV6-5 combines with J gene TRBJ2-7; D perhaps matches TRBD1 (5 bases). CDR1 is MNHEY and CDR2 is SVGAGI in the germline V gene. V gave up 5 bases and J gave up 2 bases, with 10 bases separating them. This CDR3 has 13 amino acids. The CDR3 bases are TGTGCCAGCAGTCCAGGGTTGCCCTACGAGCAGTACTTC. Translated, it gives CASSPGLPYEQYF.

The chain recombines TRBV5-6 with TRBJ1-1; TRBD1 matches 8 bases. Germline CDR1 SGHDT, CDR2 YYEEEE. CDR3 size: 13 residues. Losses at the gene ends were 2 bases for V and 4 bases for J; bases not matched to a gene: 1. CDR3 loop: CASSFTGGTEAFF. The DNA of the CDR3 is TGTGCCAGCAGCTTCACAGGGGGCACTGAAGCTTTCTTT.

The CDR3 DNA sequence: TGTGCCTGGAGTGTCACCCGGGGGGCAGGGGGTACGCAGTATTTT. As protein: CAWSVTRGAGGTQYF. The V and J genes are TRBV30 and TRBJ2-3; D may correspond to TRBD1 or TRBD2 (7 bases each). Germline V gene lookup returns CDR1 GTSNPN and CDR2 SVGIG (reference sequence). V lost 0 bases and J 8 bases, leaving 18 bases between the germline ends. There are 15 residues in the CDR3.

The rearrangement links TRBV5-4 to TRBJ1-1; 7 nucleotides agree with TRBD1. V gave up 4 bases and J gave up 1 base; unmatched junction bases: 4. The V gene's germline CDR1 is SGHNT and CDR2 YYREEE (reference sequence). The CDR3 contains 14 residues. CDR3 sequence reads: CASSPQGWNTEAFF. In nucleotides, the CDR3 is TGTGCCAGCAGCCCACAGGGGTGGAACACTGAAGCTTTCTTT.